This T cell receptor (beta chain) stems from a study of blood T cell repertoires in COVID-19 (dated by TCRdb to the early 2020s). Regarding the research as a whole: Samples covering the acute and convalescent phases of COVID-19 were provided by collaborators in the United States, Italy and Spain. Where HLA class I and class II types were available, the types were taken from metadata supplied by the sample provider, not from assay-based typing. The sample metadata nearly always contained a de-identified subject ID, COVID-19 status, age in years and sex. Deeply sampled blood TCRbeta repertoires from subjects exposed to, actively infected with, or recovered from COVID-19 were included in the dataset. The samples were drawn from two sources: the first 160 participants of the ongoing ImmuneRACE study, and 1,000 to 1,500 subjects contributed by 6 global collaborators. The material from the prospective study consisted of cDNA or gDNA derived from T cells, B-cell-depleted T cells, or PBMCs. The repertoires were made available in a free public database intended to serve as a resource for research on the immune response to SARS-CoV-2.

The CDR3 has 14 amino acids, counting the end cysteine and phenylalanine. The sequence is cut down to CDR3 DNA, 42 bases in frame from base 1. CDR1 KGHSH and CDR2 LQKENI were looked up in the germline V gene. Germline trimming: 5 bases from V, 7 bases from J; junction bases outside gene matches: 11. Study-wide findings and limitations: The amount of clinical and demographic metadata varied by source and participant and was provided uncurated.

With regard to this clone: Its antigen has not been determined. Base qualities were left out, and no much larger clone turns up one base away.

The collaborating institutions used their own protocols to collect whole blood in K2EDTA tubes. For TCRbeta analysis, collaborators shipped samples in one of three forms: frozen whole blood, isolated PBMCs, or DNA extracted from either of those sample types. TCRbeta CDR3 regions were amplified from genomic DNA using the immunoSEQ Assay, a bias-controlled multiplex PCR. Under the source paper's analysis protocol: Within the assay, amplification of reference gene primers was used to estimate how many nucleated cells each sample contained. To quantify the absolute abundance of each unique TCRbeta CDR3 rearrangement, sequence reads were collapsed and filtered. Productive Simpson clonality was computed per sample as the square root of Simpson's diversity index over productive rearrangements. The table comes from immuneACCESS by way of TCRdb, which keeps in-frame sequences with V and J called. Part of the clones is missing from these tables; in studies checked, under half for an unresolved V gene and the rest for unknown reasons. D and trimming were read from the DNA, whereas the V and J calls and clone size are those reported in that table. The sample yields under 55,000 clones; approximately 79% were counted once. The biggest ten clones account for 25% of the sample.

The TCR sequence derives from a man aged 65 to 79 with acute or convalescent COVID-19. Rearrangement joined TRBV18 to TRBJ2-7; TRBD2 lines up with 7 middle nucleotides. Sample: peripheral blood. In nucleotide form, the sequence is TGTGCCAGCTCAACCGGACTAGGCGTAGGTGAGCAGTACTTC. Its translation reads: CASSTGLGVGEQYF.